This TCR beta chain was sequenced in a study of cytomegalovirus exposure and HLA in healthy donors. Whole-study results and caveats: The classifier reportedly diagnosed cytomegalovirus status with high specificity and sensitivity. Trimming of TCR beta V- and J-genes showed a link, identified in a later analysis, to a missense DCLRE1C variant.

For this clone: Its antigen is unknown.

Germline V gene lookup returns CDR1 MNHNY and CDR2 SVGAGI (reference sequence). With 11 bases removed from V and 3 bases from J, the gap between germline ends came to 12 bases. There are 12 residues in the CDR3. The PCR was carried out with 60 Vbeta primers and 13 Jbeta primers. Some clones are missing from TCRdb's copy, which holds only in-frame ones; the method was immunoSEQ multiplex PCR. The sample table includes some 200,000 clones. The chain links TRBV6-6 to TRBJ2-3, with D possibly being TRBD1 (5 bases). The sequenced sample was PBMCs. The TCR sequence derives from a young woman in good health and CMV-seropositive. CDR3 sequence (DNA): TGTGCCGCGGCAGGGTTGACAGATACGCAGTATTTT. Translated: CAAAGLTDTQYF.